The rows below give T cell receptor beta chains drawn from one sample of a study of OX40 agonist ivuxolimab in advanced cancers. Assay used: immunoSEQ multiplex PCR; TCRdb lists only in-frame clones, some missing. The sample gives roughly 77,000 clones, over 70% of which show up once; 4.6% is in the top ten. The material was CD4+ or CD8+ T cells sorted from blood, obtained in a trial of the OX40 agonist ivuxolimab. Every receptor here comes from an adult with an advanced solid tumor such as melanoma, head and neck, liver or kidney cancer. CDR3s include the opening cysteine and the closing phenylalanine or tryptophan. A D gene is named only where the DNA matches it firmly. Only some rows state a clone size, as once, few, many or a class for expanded clones.

clone_size j_call d_call v_call cdr3_nt cdr3_aa
once TRBJ2-5 - TRBV11-3 TGTGCCAGCAGCGCCAAAGACGGGGAAGAGACCCAGTACTTC CASSAKDGEETQYF
- TRBJ1-1 - TRBV27 TGTGCCAGCAGTTTTTCCCTGGGGGGAGCGAACACTGAAGCTTTCTTT CASSFSLGGANTEAFF
- TRBJ1-5 - TRBV6-6 TGTGCCAGCAGTCCTACTTACCCCAATCAGCCCCAGCATTTT CASSPTYPNQPQHF
- TRBJ2-6 - TRBV7-2 TGTGCCAGCAGCTTAGACCAATCCGGGGCCAACGTCCTGACTTTC CASSLDQSGANVLTF
- TRBJ2-1 - TRBV10-2 TGCGCCAGCAGGAAACGGAGCTCCTACAATGAGCAGTTCTTC CASRKRSSYNEQFF
once TRBJ2-7 TRBD2 TRBV28 TGTGCCAGCAGTCTTAGCGGGAGAAGTGAAGAGCAGTACTTC CASSLSGRSEEQYF
- TRBJ1-5 - TRBV2 TGTGCCAGCAGGGGGAGAAGGGGCAATCAGCCCCAGCATTTT CASRGRRGNQPQHF
- TRBJ2-7 - TRBV5-1 TGCGCCAGCAGCAGGATAGACTCCTACGAGCAGTACTTC CASSRIDSYEQYF
- TRBJ2-7 TRBD2 TRBV7-8 TGTGCCAGCAGCTTGGAACTAGCGGGGATCTACGAGCAGTACTTC CASSLELAGIYEQYF
- TRBJ1-5 - TRBV6-5 TGTGCCAGCAGTAATAGGGACCAACTCCAGCATTTT CASSNRDQLQHF
- TRBJ2-6 - TRBV11-2 TGTGCCAGCAGCCGCCTTACAGGGACCCTCTCTGGGGCCAACGTCCTGACTTTC CASSRLTGTLSGANVLTF
- TRBJ2-7 TRBD2 TRBV9 TGTGCCAGCAGCGTACAGGCTAGCGGGAGTCACGAGCAGTACTTC CASSVQASGSHEQYF
- TRBJ2-1 TRBD1 TRBV9 TGTGCCAGCAGCGTATCAGGACAGGGTAAGAGTGAGCAGTTCTTC CASSVSGQGKSEQFF